This passage covers 17 T cell receptor beta chains from one sample sequenced in a study of OX40 agonist ivuxolimab in advanced cancers. Profiled with immunoSEQ multiplex PCR; TCRdb holds only in-frame clones, not every one. This table has 60,000 to 80,000 clones, approximately 80% appearing once. The material sequenced was CD4+ or CD8+ T cells sorted from blood, taken in a trial of the OX40 agonist ivuxolimab. Receptors were obtained from an adult with an advanced solid tumor such as melanoma, head and neck, liver or kidney cancer.

The rearrangement links TRBV7-2 to TRBJ1-5; no clear D gene. V lost 5 bases to trimming and J lost 0 bases, with 11 bases between them. This CDR3 spans 15 amino acids. Germline CDR1 reads SGHTA; CDR2 reads FQGNSA. CDR3 DNA sequence: TGTGCCAGCAGCCGACAATCTAATAGCAATCAGCCCCAGCATTTT. This gives the protein CASSRQSNSNQPQHF.

In regard to this clone: One end of the junction does not line up with germline, which may come from a read error. The rearrangement joins TRBV6-5 to TRBJ2-7; 8 bases match TRBD2. CDR3 size: 13 residues. CDR1 is MNHEY and CDR2 is SVGAGI in the germline V gene. In nucleotides, the CDR3 is TGTGCCAGCAGTTACGACGGAGCGGGAGTCCAAAACTTC. Its translation is CASSYDGAGVQNF.

The rearrangement joins TRBV6-5 to TRBJ2-1, with TRBD1 matching over 7 bases. Trimming at V came to 5 bases and at J to 4 bases, leaving 8 bases not matched to a gene. The germline V gene has CDR1 MNHEY and CDR2 SVGAGI. This CDR3 spans 15 amino acids. The CDR3: CASSIGSGGYNEQFF. CDR3 sequence (DNA): TGTGCCAGCAGTATCGGGTCAGGGGGTTACAATGAGCAGTTCTTC.

The chain combines TRBV2 with TRBJ1-3, with a tentative D call TRBD1 (6 bases). Germline values: CDR1 SNHLY, CDR2 FYNNEI. CDR3 length: 14 residues. V was shortened by 8 bases and J by 3 bases, with 14 bases between the two germline ends. CDR3 residues: CASPQGTDGNTIYF. CDR3 bases: TGTGCCAGCCCGCAGGGGACCGATGGAAACACCATATATTTT.

This clone was seen just once. This sequence joins TRBV7-9 and TRBJ1-1, with no clear D. The ends were cut back, 5 bases at V and 4 bases at J, with 14 bases in the middle. Germline V lookup: CDR1 SEHNR, CDR2 FQNEAQ (reference sequence). The CDR3 covers 14 residues. The DNA for the CDR3 is TGTGCCAGCAGCCCAACCGGCTTATCCACTGAAGCTTTCTTT. Its translation: CASSPTGLSTEAFF.

The chain links TRBV5-1 to TRBJ2-5; 13 bases line up with TRBD2. The trim removed 5 bases at V and 5 bases at J, leaving 9 bases unmatched. CDR3 length: 16 residues. Germline CDR1 reads SGHRS; CDR2 reads YFSETQ. The CDR3, as DNA: TGCGCCAGCAGGTTCTCCGGGACTAGCGGGGTCGAGACCCAGTACTTC. Its translation: CASRFSGTSGVETQYF.

The genes are TRBV28 and TRBJ1-2; D possibly corresponds to TRBD1 (5 bases). Germline CDR1 reads MDHEN; CDR2 reads SYDVKM. This CDR3 is 12 amino acids long. V was cut by 8 bases and J by 5 bases, with 12 bases left in between. Written as DNA, the CDR3 is TGTGCCAGCCAGGGAGGGGAGTATGGCTACACCTTC. Translation gives CASQGGEYGYTF.

The rearrangement links TRBV29-1 to TRBJ2-1; weak D call: TRBD1 (6 bases). The CDR3 runs 12 residues. Germline CDR1 and CDR2: SQVTM and ANQGSEA. With 4 bases removed from V and 10 bases from J, the gap between germline ends came to 14 bases. CDR3 nucleotides: TGCAGCGTTGGACAGGCGCCTTGGGAGCAGTTCTTC. It yields the protein CSVGQAPWEQFF.

This clone showed up just a few times. This sequence joins TRBV7-2 and TRBJ2-7; 8 bases line up with TRBD2. V shed 2 bases, J shed 5 bases, and the junction held 8 bases outside the gene matches. This CDR3 comprises 15 residues. The V gene's germline CDR1 is SGHTA and CDR2 FQGNSA. The CDR3: CASSLPREAGDEQYF. In nucleotides, the CDR3 is TGTGCCAGCAGCTTACCCCGGGAAGCGGGAGACGAGCAGTACTTC.

The chain uses TRBV5-6 and TRBJ2-7; 9 positions match TRBD1. Germline V gene lookup returns CDR1 SGHDT and CDR2 YYEEEE. The CDR3 is 15 amino acids. V dropped 3 bases and J dropped 6; count of bases not matched to a gene: 10. The CDR3 DNA reads TGTGCCAGCAGCTGGGTAGACAGGGGGATTGCCGAGCAGTACTTC. Translation gives CASSWVDRGIAEQYF.

This clone has only a few counts. Because it lacks the conserved phenylalanine or tryptophan at the end, this CDR3 is likely a read error. The DNA is omitted, as the CDR3 cannot be located on it reliably, and the CDR3 follows TCRdb's listing. The chain couples TRBV7-9 to TRBJ1-3; the table assigns TRBD1, which was not confirmed against the DNA. The CDR3 contains 15 residues when both ends are counted. The germline V gene encodes CDR1 SEHNR and CDR2 FQNEAQ (reference sequence). The CDR3: CASSLDRGRKHHIFP.

V gene TRBV7-8 combines with J gene TRBJ1-5; no clear D. The CDR3 runs 17 residues. The germline CDR1 and CDR2 sequences are SGHVS and FQNEAQ. V lost 0 bases and J lost 0, with 12 bases in between. The CDR3 coding sequence is TGTGCCAGCAGCTTAGCAGGGCTTATTTATAGCAATCAGCCCCAGCATTTT. Amino acid sequence: CASSLAGLIYSNQPQHF.

V and J are TRBV6-6 and TRBJ1-5; D unclear. Trimming left V 4 bases short and J 5 bases short, with 15 bases between. Looked up from germline, CDR1 is MNHNY and CDR2 is SVGAGI (reference sequence). The CDR3 contains 15 residues. CDR3 protein: CASSFPGLGYQPQHF. The CDR3 DNA reads TGTGCCAGCAGTTTCCCGGGATTGGGGTATCAGCCCCAGCATTTT.

The chain uses TRBV5-6 and TRBJ2-2; 7 bases fit TRBD1. The CDR3 runs to 17 residues. Germline values: CDR1 SGHDT, CDR2 YYEEEE. V was pared by 0 bases and J by 1 base, with 6 bases of the junction left unmatched. The CDR3 nucleotides are TGTGCCAGCAGCTTGGCCGGGGCAGGGGGGAACACCGGGGAGCTGTTTTTT. Protein product: CASSLAGAGGNTGELFF.

The chain carries TRBV28 and TRBJ2-1; 7 bases agree with TRBD2. The CDR3 covers 17 residues. Germline V gives CDR1 MDHEN, CDR2 SYDVKM. With 7 bases clipped from V and 2 bases from J, the junction kept 14 bases outside the gene matches. The CDR3 bases are TGTGCCAGCATCAGGAAAGCGGGAATGACGACCTACAATGAGCAGTTCTTC. Translating it yields CASIRKAGMTTYNEQFF.

This clone was observed once. V is TRBV2 and J is TRBJ2-2, with D possibly TRBD2 on 6 matching bases. Trimming took off 4 bases at V and 8 bases at J, with 14 bases between the two ends. This CDR3 contains 14 residues. The germline gives CDR1 SNHLY, CDR2 FYNNEI. The CDR3 DNA sequence: TGTGCCAGCAGTGGGAGGGCCCACGGGGGGGAGCTGTTTTTT. It codes for CASSGRAHGGELFF.

The J gene is TRBJ1-1, the V gene TRBV10-1, with TRBD1 identical over 9 bases. V was pared by 6 bases and J by 7 bases, with 9 bases of the junction left unmatched. Germline V gives CDR1 WNHNN, CDR2 SYGVQD (reference sequence). The CDR3 runs 14 residues. The CDR3 DNA is TGCGCCAGCAGGGACCGGGACAGGGAGTATGAAGCTTTCTTT. Its protein is CASRDRDREYEAFF.